Listed below are T cell receptor beta chains from one sample, sequenced in a study of regulatory T cells in long-lasting Graves disease. Via MiXCR, TCRdb re-called the multiplex PCR reads, giving one row per CDR3 protein. The table lists approximately 350,000 distinct CDR3 sequences, about a sixth of them singletons. The same specimen was also included in a second study, on T cells in Graves' hyperthyroidism and ophthalmopathy.

The material sequenced was peripheral blood mononuclear cells (PBMCs), taken at new diagnosis, from a patient treated with antithyroid drugs. These receptors originate from a man aged 35-49 years with Graves disease. The CDR3 runs from the conserved cysteine through the conserved F or W. Each record gives: V gene, clone size, J gene, D gene, CDR3 DNA, CDR3 protein. D genes are given only for firm matches. Size values are once, few and many counts, or a class for expanded clones, and some rows have none.

TRBV6-5	few	TRBJ1-2	.	TGTGCCAGCAGTTACCGGAGGCAAAGAGATGGCTACACCTTC	CASSYRRQRDGYTF
TRBV5-8	many	TRBJ2-1	TRBD1	TGTGCCAGCAGCTTGGGACAGGGGAGGTACAATGAGCAGTTCTTC	CASSLGQGRYNEQFF
TRBV12-3/TRBV12-4	many	TRBJ2-5	TRBD1	TGTGCCAGCAGTTGGGACAGCCAGACCCAGTACTTC	CASSWDSQTQYF
TRBV19	few	TRBJ2-3	.	TGTGCCAGTAGTGCGAACCGGGACCCACTAGCAGATACGCAGTATTTT	CASSANRDPLADTQYF
TRBV5-1	many	TRBJ1-1	TRBD1	TGTGCCAGCAGCTTGGGGACAGGGTACACTGAAGCTTTCTTT	CASSLGTGYTEAFF
TRBV2	many	TRBJ2-7	TRBD2	TGTGCCAGCAGTGACGGGGGGGGAAGGGACGAGCAGTACTTC	CASSDGGGRDEQYF
TRBV3-1	.	TRBJ2-3	TRBD2	TGTGCCAGCAGCCAGGGGGGGGCGCAGTATTTT	CASSQGGAQYF
TRBV28	many	TRBJ2-5	.	TGTGCCAGCAGATCTCCGACAGCCAAGACCCAGTACTTC	CASRSPTAKTQYF
TRBV28	many	TRBJ2-7	TRBD1	TGTGCCAGCAGTCAACTCCTCCCGACGGGACAGGTGTTCTACGAGCAGTACTTC	CASSQLLPTGQVFYEQYF
TRBV7-2	many	TRBJ1-5	.	TGTGCCAGCAGTCCCAATTTGAGCAATCAGCCCCAGCATTTT	CASSPNLSNQPQHF
TRBV12-3/TRBV12-4	many	TRBJ2-3	TRBD2	TGTGCCAGCAGTCTGCGGGCTAGCGGGGGAGGGACAGATACGCAGTATTTT	CASSLRASGGGTDTQYF
TRBV5-1	.	TRBJ2-7	.	TGCGCCAGCAGCCCGGGACACCGGATTTTTCCCTCGAGCTCCTACGAGCAGTACTTC	CASSPGHRIFPSSSYEQYF
TRBV20-1	few	TRBJ2-7	TRBD1	TGCAGTGCATGGGACAGTAACTCCTACGAGCAGTACTTC	CSAWDSNSYEQYF
TRBV6-9	many	TRBJ2-5	TRBD1	TGTGCCAGCAGTTACTTCAGGGGGGAGACCCAGTACTTC	CASSYFRGETQYF
TRBV10-3	many	TRBJ1-2	.	TGTGCCATCAGTGAGACAGTCTATGGCTACACCTTC	CAISETVYGYTF
TRBV20-1	many	TRBJ2-1	.	TGCAGTGCTAACCTCGGGCCCAGATACAATGAGCAGTTCTTC	CSANLGPRYNEQFF
TRBV6-1	many	TRBJ2-1	TRBD1	TGTGCCAGCAGGCACCGGGACAGGGACCTCTACAATGAGCAGTTCTTC	CASRHRDRDLYNEQFF
TRBV28	many	TRBJ2-5	.	TGTGCCAGCAGTCTCCAAGGGGGGACCCAGTACTTC	CASSLQGGTQYF
TRBV28	.	TRBJ2-6	TRBD1	TGTGCCAGCAGTTCGAACCGACAGGGCTCTGGGGCCGACGTCCTGACTTTC	CASSSNRQGSGADVLTF
TRBV11-3	few	TRBJ2-5	.	TGTGCCAGCAGCTTAGAAAGACAAGAGACCCAGTACTTC	CASSLERQETQYF
TRBV28	many	TRBJ1-2	.	TGTGCCAGCAGTTTGCGGGGAGGCGGCTACACCTTC	CASSLRGGGYTF
TRBV5-1	many	TRBJ2-3	.	TGCGCCAGCAGCTTGGCCCGGGACACAAGGGCCACAGATACGCAGTATTTT	CASSLARDTRATDTQYF
TRBV11-2	many	TRBJ1-2	.	TGTGCCAGCAGCTTAGAGGCCCGCAACTATGGCTACACCTTC	CASSLEARNYGYTF
TRBV24-1	many	TRBJ1-2	.	TGTGCCACCAGTGATTACACAGATGGCTACACCTTC	CATSDYTDGYTF
TRBV3-1	many	TRBJ1-4	TRBD1	TGTGCCAGCAGCCCCCGACAGGGCTGGGAAAAACTGTTTTTT	CASSPRQGWEKLFF
TRBV19	many	TRBJ2-1	.	TGTGCCAGTAAGGGCGAGGCCCCGTACAATGAGCAGTTCTTC	CASKGEAPYNEQFF
TRBV19	few	TRBJ2-5	.	TGTGCCAGTAGTATAGGGCGGGGAGCAGAGACCCAGTACTTC	CASSIGRGAETQYF
TRBV3-1	many	TRBJ2-2	.	TGTGCCAGCAGCCAAGTGTATCCAACGAACACCGGGGAGCTGTTTTTT	CASSQVYPTNTGELFF
TRBV20-1	few	TRBJ2-7	.	TGCAGTCCCATAACGACCCCTAGCGACAGTAGCTCCTACGAGCAGTACTTC	CSPITTPSDSSSYEQYF
TRBV7-3	few	TRBJ2-3	.	TGTGCCAGCAGCTTAAATGGGGGGAGCGGCACAGATACGCAGTATTTT	CASSLNGGSGTDTQYF
TRBV12-3/TRBV12-4	.	TRBJ1-2	.	TGTGCCAGCAGTTTAGAGACAGCGAACTTCTATGGCTACACCTTC	CASSLETANFYGYTF
TRBV2	few	TRBJ2-7	.	TGTGCCAGCAGTGAAGCAGTCAAGTTTGCCTCCTACGAGCAGTACTTC	CASSEAVKFASYEQYF
TRBV18	many	TRBJ2-5	TRBD2	TGTGCCAGCTCACCACCTCCCAGGGAGGGCGAGACCCAGTACTTC	CASSPPPREGETQYF
TRBV27	.	TRBJ1-2	TRBD1	TGTGCCAGCAGTCGCCTGGGACAGGGGGTAGGTGGCTACACCTTC	CASSRLGQGVGGYTF
TRBV29-1	.	TRBJ1-2	TRBD1	TGCAGCGCCGGGGGGGACAGGGGCTCCACTGGCTACACCTTC	CSAGGDRGSTGYTF
TRBV29-1	few	TRBJ1-5	.	TGCAGCGTTGCGTGGAATAGCAATCAGCCCCAGCATTTT	CSVAWNSNQPQHF
TRBV7-9	few	TRBJ2-3	.	TGTGCCAGCACCGGGGGGTGGGGGCGTGAAGATACGCAGTATTTT	CASTGGWGREDTQYF
TRBV12-3/TRBV12-4	.	TRBJ1-1	.	TGTGCCAGCAGTTTTAGGAGCAACTTGGGTGCTTTCTTT	CASSFRSNLGAFF
TRBV15	many	TRBJ2-7	TRBD1	TGTGCCACCAGCAGAGAATCAAGGGACAGGGGTTACCTTTACGACGAGCAGTACTTC	CATSRESRDRGYLYDEQYF
TRBV12-3/TRBV12-4	.	TRBJ1-1	.	TGTGCCAGCAGTTCCCTTAAGAGGAACACTGAAGCTTTCTTT	CASSSLKRNTEAFF
TRBV28	medium-sized	TRBJ2-7	.	TGTGCCAGCAGTCCACAGGGAATCACCTACGAGCAGTACTTC	CASSPQGITYEQYF
TRBV3-1	.	TRBJ1-5	.	TGTGCCAGCAGCCCCCAGTTTGGGATCGGCAATCAGCCCCAGCATTTT	CASSPQFGIGNQPQHF
TRBV19	many	TRBJ1-5	.	TGTGCCAGTAGTCGCACAGCCGGAACGAATCAGCCCCAGCATTTT	CASSRTAGTNQPQHF
TRBV30	many	TRBJ2-3	.	TGTGCCTGGAGTCAATACAGCAGCTTCACAGATACGCAGTATTTT	CAWSQYSSFTDTQYF
TRBV7-2	many	TRBJ2-5	TRBD2	TGTGCCAGCAGCTCAGGACTAGAAGGGACCCAGTACTTC	CASSSGLEGTQYF
TRBV18	.	TRBJ2-2	TRBD1	TGTGCCAGCTCACCGGGGACAGGGGGCGCCGGCGGGGAGCTGTTTTTT	CASSPGTGGAGGELFF
TRBV19	.	TRBJ2-7	.	TGTGCCAGTAGTATATCGCCGGCAGGGGGGCCCTACGAGCAGTACTTC	CASSISPAGGPYEQYF
TRBV28	many	TRBJ2-5	TRBD1	TGTGCCAGCAGTTCGCCATACAGGGGCCAAGAGACCCAGTACTTC	CASSSPYRGQETQYF
TRBV20-1	.	TRBJ1-4	.	TGCAGTGCTAGAGACCCCGGACAGACCATGACATTAACTAATGAAAAACTGTTTTTT	CSARDPGQTMTLTNEKLFF
TRBV10-2	.	TRBJ2-6	.	TGCGCCAGCAGTGACGCACGGTTGAGCTCTGGGGCCAACGTCCTGACTTTC	CASSDARLSSGANVLTF
TRBV2	many	TRBJ2-7	.	TGTGCCAGCAGTGAAGCGTTACGGTCCTACGAGCAGTACTTC	CASSEALRSYEQYF
TRBV12-3/TRBV12-4	.	TRBJ2-2	.	.	CASSKGTGSPGSCFF
TRBV3-1	few	TRBJ2-2	.	TGTGCCAGCAGCCAACGGAGGGCCGGGGAGCTGTTTTTT	CASSQRRAGELFF
TRBV7-3	many	TRBJ1-1	.	TGTGCCAGCAGCTCAGGGGATTCGACTGAAGCTTTCTTT	CASSSGDSTEAFF
TRBV10-3	few	TRBJ2-3	TRBD1	TGTGCCATCAGGGGACAGGGAACAGATACGCAGTATTTT	CAIRGQGTDTQYF
TRBV5-5	many	TRBJ2-1	.	TGTGCCAGCAGCGAGAGGGCACATGAGCAGTTCTTC	CASSERAHEQFF
TRBV5-1	.	TRBJ2-2	.	TGCGCCAGCAGCTCCAGCGGATACACCGGGGAGCTGTTTTTT	CASSSSGYTGELFF
TRBV5-6	few	TRBJ1-6	TRBD1	TGTGCCAGCAGCTCTCCGGGACAGGGGGATTCACCCCTCCACTTT	CASSSPGQGDSPLHF
TRBV7-2	many	TRBJ2-7	.	TGTGCCAGCAGCTCGTGGAGTATATCCTACGAGCAGTACTTC	CASSSWSISYEQYF